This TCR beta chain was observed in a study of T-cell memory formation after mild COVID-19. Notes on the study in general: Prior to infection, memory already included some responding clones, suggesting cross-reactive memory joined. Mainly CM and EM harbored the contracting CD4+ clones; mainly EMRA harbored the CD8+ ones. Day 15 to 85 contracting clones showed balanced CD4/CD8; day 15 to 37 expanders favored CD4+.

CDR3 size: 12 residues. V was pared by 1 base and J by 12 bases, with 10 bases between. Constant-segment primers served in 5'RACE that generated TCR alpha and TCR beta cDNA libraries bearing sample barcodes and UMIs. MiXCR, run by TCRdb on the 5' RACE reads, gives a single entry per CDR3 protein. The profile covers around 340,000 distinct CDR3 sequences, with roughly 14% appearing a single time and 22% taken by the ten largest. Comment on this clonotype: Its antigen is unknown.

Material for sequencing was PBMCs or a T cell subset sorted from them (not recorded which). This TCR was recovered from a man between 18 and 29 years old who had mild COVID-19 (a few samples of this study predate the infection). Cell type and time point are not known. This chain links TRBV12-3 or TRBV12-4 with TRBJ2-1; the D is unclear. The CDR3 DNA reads TGTGCCAGCAGTTTAGGCGGACCTGCGCAGTTCTTC. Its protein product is CASSLGGPAQFF.